The TCR beta chain described here comes from a study of OX40 agonist ivuxolimab in advanced cancers. At the level of the study: All patients had ivuxolimab intravenously every 2 weeks at 0.01 to 10 mg/kg. Two patients with cutaneous melanoma and one with hepatocellular carcinoma, three in total, showed partial responses. Antecedent anti-PD-1, anti-PD-L1 or anti-CTLA-4 therapy was permissible, with roughly 40% having received some. Regarding the study as a whole: Partial responders treated at 0.1-3.0 mg/kg exhibited clonal expansion among the lowest measured.

The CDR3 covers 15 residues. Germline values: CDR1 SGHTA, CDR2 FQGTGA. Trimming removed 3 bases from V and 0 bases from J; junction bases left unmatched: 3. Sequencing used immunoSEQ multiplex PCR; TCRdb keeps in-frame clones, though not all of them. The table lists more than 60,000 clones, about 80% of them singletons. This clone was detected only once. Its antigen is not identified. The genes are TRBV7-3 and TRBJ2-3; 7 bases match TRBD2. This clonotype originated in an adult with an advanced solid tumor such as melanoma, head and neck, liver or kidney cancer. The sample in question was CD4+ or CD8+ T cells sorted from blood, obtained in a trial of the OX40 agonist ivuxolimab. CDR3 sequence (DNA): TGTGCCAGCAGCTTGTCGGGAGGAAGCACAGATACGCAGTATTTT. Its protein is CASSLSGGSTDTQYF.